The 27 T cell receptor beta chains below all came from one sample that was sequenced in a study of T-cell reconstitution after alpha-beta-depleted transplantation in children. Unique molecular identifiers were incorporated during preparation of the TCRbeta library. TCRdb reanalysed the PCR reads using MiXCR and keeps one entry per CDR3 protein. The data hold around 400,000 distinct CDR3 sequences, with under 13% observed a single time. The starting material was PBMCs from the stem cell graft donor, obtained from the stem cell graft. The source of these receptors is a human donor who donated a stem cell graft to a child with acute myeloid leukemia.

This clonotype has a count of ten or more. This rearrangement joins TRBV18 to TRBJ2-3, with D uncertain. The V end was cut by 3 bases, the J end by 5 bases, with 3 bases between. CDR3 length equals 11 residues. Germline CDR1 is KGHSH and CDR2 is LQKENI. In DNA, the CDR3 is TGTGCCAGCTCACCGGAAGATACGCAGTATTTT. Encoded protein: CASSPEDTQYF.

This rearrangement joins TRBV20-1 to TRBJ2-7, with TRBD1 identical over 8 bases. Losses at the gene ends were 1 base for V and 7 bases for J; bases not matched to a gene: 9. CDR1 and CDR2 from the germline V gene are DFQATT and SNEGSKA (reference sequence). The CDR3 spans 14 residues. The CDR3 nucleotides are TGCAGTGCTAGAGTATCGCAGGGGGCCGGGGAGCAGTACTTC. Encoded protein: CSARVSQGAGEQYF.

CDR3 region: CAITIDRGYEQYF. The CDR3 nucleotides are TGTGCCATCACCATAGACAGGGGGTACGAGCAGTACTTC. This sequence joins TRBV10-3 and TRBJ2-7; 9 positions match TRBD1. The germline V gene encodes CDR1 ENHRY and CDR2 SYGVKD. The CDR3 runs to 13 residues. With V trimmed by 7 bases and J by 4 bases, 5 bases remained unmatched.

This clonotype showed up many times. The CDR3 coding sequence is TGCAGCGCCCGGGAGCTGAACACTGAAGCTTTCTTT. This sequence encodes CSARELNTEAFF. V is TRBV29-1 and J is TRBJ1-1; D remains unclear. Germline V lookup: CDR1 SQVTM, CDR2 ANQGSEA. The CDR3 runs to 12 residues. V was trimmed by 7 bases and J by 0 bases, leaving 9 bases between them.

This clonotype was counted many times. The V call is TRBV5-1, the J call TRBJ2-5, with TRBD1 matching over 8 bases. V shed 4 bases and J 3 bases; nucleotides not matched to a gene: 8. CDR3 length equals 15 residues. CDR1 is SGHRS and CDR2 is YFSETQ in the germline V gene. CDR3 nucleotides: TGCGCCAGCAGCGACTTGACAGGGGAGGAAGAGACCCAGTACTTC. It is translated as CASSDLTGEEETQYF. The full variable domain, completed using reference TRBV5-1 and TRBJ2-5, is KAGVTQTPRYLIKTRGQQVTLSCSPISGHRSVSWYQQTPGQGLQFLFEYFSETQRNKGNFPGRFSGRQFSNSRSEMNVSTLELGDSALYLCASSDLTGEEETQYFGPGTRLLVL.

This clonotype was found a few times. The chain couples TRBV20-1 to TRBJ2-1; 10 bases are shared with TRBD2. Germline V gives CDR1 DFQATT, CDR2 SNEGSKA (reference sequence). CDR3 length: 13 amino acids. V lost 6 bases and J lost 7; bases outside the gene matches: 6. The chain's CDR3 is CSAIAGGKNEQFF. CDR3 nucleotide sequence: TGCAGTGCCATAGCGGGAGGAAAAAATGAGCAGTTCTTC.

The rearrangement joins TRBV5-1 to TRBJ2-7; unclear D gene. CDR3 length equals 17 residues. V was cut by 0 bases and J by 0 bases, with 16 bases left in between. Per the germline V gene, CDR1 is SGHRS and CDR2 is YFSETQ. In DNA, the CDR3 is TGCGCCAGCAGCTTGGCCACCACCAGGATAATCTCCTACGAGCAGTACTTC. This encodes CASSLATTRIISYEQYF.

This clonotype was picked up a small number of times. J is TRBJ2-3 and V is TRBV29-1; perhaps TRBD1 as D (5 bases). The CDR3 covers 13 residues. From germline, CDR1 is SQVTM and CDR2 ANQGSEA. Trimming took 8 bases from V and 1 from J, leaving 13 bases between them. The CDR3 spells CSIKGVGTDTQYF. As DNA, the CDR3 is TGCAGCATAAAAGGGGTTGGCACAGATACGCAGTATTTT.

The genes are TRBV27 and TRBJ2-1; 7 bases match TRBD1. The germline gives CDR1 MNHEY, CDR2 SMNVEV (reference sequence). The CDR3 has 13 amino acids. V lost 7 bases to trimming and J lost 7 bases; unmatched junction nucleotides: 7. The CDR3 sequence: CASIQGVTNEQFF. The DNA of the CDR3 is TGTGCCAGCATTCAGGGGGTGACAAATGAGCAGTTCTTC.

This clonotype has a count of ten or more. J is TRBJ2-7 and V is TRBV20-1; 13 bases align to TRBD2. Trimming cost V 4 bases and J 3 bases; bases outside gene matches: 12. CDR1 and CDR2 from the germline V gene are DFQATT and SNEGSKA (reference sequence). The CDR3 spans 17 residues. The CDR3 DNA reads TGCAGTGCTACCTCCGGGGCGGGACTAGCGGGGTACTACGAGCAGTACTTC. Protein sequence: CSATSGAGLAGYYEQYF.

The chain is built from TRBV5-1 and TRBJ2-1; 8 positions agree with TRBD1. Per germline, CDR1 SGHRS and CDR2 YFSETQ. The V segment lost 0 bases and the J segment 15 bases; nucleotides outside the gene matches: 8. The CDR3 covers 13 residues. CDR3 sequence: CASSLAESGGTFF. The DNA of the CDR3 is TGCGCCAGCAGCTTGGCGGAGTCAGGGGGCACGTTCTTC.

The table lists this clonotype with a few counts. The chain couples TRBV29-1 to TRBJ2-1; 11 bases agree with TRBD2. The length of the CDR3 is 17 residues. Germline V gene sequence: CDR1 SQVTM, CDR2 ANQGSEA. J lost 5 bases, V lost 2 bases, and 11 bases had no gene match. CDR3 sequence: CSVETRTLAGENNEQFF. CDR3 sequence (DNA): TGCAGCGTTGAAACCAGGACACTAGCGGGAGAGAACAATGAGCAGTTCTTC.

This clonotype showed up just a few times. The CDR3 region has the DNA TGCAGTGCTAGAGGACAGGGCAGTCCTGAAGCTTTCTTT. Its protein is CSARGQGSPEAFF. The V gene is TRBV20-1, the J gene TRBJ1-1; 7 bases are shared with TRBD1. CDR1 is DFQATT, CDR2 SNEGSKA, per germline (reference sequence). Germline trimming cut 1 base from V and 6 bases from J; bases unmatched to any gene: 5. The CDR3 contains 13 residues.

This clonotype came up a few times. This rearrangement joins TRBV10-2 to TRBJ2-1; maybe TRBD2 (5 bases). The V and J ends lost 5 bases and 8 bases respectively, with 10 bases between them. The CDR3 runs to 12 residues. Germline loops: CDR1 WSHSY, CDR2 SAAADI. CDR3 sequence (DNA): TGCGCCAGCAGTCGGGGAAGCGATGAGCAGTTCTTC. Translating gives CASSRGSDEQFF.

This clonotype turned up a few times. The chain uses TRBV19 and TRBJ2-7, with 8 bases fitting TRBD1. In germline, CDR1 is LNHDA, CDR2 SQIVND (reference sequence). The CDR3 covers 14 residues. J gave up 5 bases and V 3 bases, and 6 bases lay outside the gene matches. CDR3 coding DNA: TGTGCCAGTAGTATCGGACAGGGCTATAACGAGCAGTACTTC. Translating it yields CASSIGQGYNEQYF.

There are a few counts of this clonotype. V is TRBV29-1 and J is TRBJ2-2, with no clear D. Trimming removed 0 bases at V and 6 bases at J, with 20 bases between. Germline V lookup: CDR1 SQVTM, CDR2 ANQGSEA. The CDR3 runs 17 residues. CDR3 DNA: TGCAGCGTTGAAGAGCCAGCCGCAGAAAAACACCCCGGGGAGCTGTTTTTT. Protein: CSVEEPAAEKHPGELFF.

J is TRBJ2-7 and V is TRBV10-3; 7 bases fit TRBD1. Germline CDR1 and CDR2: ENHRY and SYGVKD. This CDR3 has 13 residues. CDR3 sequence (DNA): TGTGCCACCAGTAAGGGACAGACCTACGAGCAGTACGTC. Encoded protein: CATSKGQTYEQYV.

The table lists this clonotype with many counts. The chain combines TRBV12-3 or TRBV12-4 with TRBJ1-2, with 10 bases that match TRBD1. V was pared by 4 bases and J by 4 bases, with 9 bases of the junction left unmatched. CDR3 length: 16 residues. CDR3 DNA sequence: TGTGCCAGCAGTTCCGGGACAGGGGTAGCCTCCTATGGCTACACCTTC. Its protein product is CASSSGTGVASYGYTF.

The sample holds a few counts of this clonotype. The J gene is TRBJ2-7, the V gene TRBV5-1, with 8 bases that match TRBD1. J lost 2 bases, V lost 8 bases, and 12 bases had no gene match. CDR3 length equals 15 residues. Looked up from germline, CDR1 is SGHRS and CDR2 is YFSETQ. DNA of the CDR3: TGCGCCAGTACTACTGGGACAGGCCGTCCCTACGAGCAGTACTTC. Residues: CASTTGTGRPYEQYF.

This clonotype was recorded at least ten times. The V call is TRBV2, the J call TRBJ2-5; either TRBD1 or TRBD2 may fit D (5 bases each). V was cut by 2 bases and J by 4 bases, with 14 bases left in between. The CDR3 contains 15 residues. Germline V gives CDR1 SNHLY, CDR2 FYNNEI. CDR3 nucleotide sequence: TGTGCCAGCAGTGAATCCCCCTTGGGGACAGAGACCCAGTACTTC. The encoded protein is CASSESPLGTETQYF.

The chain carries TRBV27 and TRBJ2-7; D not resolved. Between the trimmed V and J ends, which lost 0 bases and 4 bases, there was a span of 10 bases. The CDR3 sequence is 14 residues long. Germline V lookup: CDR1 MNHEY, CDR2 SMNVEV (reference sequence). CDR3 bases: TGTGCCAGCAGTTTATCGTTTGGTTATTACGAGCAGTACTTC. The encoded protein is CASSLSFGYYEQYF.

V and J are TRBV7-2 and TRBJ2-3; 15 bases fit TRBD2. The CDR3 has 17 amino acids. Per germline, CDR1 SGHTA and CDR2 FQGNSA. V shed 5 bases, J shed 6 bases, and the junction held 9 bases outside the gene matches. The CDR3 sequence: CASSLGTSGGFWDTQYF. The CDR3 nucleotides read TGTGCCAGCAGCCTCGGGACTAGCGGGGGGTTCTGGGATACGCAGTATTTT.

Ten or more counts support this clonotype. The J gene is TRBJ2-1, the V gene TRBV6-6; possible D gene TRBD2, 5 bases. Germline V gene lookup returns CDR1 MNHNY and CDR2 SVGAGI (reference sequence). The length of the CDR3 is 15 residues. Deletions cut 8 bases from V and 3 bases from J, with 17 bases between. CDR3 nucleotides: TGTGCCAGCCCAACAGTCCCCGCGGGCTACAATGAGCAGTTCTTC. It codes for CASPTVPAGYNEQFF.

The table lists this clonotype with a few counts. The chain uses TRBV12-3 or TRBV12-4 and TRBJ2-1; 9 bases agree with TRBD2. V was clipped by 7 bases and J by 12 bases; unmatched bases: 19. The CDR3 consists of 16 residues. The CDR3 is CASTLQWVAGAHGQFF. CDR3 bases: TGTGCCAGCACCCTTCAGTGGGTAGCGGGGGCCCACGGGCAGTTCTTC.

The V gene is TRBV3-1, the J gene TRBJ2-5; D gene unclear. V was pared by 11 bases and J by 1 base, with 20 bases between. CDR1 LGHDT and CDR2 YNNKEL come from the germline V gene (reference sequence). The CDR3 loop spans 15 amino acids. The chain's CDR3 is CASCQEDGFQETQYF. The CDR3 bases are TGTGCCTCCTGCCAAGAGGACGGATTCCAAGAGACCCAGTACTTC.

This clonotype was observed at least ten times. CDR3 region: CASSQDAGTGANYGYTF. DNA of the CDR3: TGTGCCAGCAGCCAAGACGCAGGGACAGGGGCTAACTATGGCTACACCTTC. The chain is built from TRBV4-2 and TRBJ1-2, with 10 bases aligning to TRBD1. After removal of 0 bases from V and 0 bases from J, the junction contained 4 bases not matched to a gene. Germline V gives CDR1 LGHNA, CDR2 YNFKEQ. This CDR3 region has 17 residues.

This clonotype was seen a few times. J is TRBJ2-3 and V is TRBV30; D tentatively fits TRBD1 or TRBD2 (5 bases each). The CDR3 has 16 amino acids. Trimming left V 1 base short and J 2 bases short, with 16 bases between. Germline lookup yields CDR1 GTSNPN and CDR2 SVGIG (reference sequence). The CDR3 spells CAWSDPGGPTTDTQYF. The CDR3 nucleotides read TGTGCCTGGAGTGACCCTGGGGGACCGACCACAGATACGCAGTATTTT.